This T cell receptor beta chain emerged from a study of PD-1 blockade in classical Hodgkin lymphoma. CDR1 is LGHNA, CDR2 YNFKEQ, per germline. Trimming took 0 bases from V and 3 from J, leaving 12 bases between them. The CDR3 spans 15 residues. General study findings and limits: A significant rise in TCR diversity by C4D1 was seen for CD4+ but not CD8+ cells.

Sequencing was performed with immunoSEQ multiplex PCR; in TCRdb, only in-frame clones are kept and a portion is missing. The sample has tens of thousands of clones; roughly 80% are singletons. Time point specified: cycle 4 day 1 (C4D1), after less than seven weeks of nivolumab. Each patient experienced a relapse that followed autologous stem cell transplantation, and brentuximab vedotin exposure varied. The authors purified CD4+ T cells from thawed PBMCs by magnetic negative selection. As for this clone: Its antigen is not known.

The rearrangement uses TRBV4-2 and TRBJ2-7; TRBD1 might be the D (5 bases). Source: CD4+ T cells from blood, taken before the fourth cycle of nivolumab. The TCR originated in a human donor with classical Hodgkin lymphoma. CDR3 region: CASSQEGNRNYEQYF. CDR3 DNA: TGTGCCAGCAGCCAAGAAGGGAACAGGAACTACGAGCAGTACTTC.